This T cell receptor (beta chain) comes out of a study of cytomegalovirus exposure and HLA in healthy donors. Study in general: In an earlier analysis, some 110 million unique TCR beta sequences were found from about 179 million T cells.

Researchers ran the PCR with 60 Vbeta and 13 Jbeta primers. TCRdb keeps only in-frame clones here, not all; method: immunoSEQ multiplex PCR. Found here are over 85,000 clones, about 80% of them singletons; the top ten hold just under 3%. Findings of the study overall: Accurate prediction of HLA-A and HLA-B alleles (for most subjects) was reportedly achieved from TCR beta sequences. Beyond CMV serostatus, there was no information to go on about immune exposure.

With respect to this clone: What it recognizes is unknown.

V lost 7 bases and J lost 7; bases outside the gene matches: 16. Germline CDR1 MDHEN, CDR2 SYDVKM. The CDR3 consists of 16 residues. Healthy bone marrow donors supplied every sample. The chain links TRBV28 to TRBJ1-5; TRBD1 matches at 7 bases. The sequence was collected from a woman aged 55-69 years in good health and CMV-seropositive. Material: PBMCs. CDR3 in amino acids: CASKASARRGHQPQHF. CDR3 DNA sequence: TGTGCCAGCAAAGCCTCGGCCCGGAGGGGGCACCAGCCCCAGCATTTT.